This T cell receptor beta chain originates from a study of OX40 agonist ivuxolimab in advanced cancers. At the level of the study: People who had prior anti-PD-1, anti-PD-L1 or anti-CTLA-4 therapy could take part, and under 45% had some.

The assay was immunoSEQ multiplex PCR, and TCRdb's table has in-frame clones only and misses some. The repertoire holds some 19,000 clones, with about 88% as singletons. CDR3 length: 14 residues. Germline loops: CDR1 LNHDA, CDR2 SQIVND (reference sequence). V lost 3 bases to trimming and J lost 9 bases, with 15 bases between them. The receptor was derived from an adult with an advanced solid tumor such as melanoma, head and neck, liver or kidney cancer. This sequence joins TRBV19 and TRBJ1-5; D might be TRBD1 (5 bases). Sequences were derived from CD4+ or CD8+ T cells sorted from blood, sampled in a trial of the OX40 agonist ivuxolimab. The CDR3 protein is CASSIVGALGPQHF. The DNA for the CDR3 is TGTGCCAGTAGTATCGTAGGGGCATTAGGGCCCCAGCATTTT.